Listed below are T cell receptor beta chains from one sample, sequenced in a study of early T cells in non-severe SARS-CoV-2 infection. TCRdb ran MiXCR on the 5' RACE reads and lists one entry per CDR3 protein. Of over 30,000 distinct CDR3 sequences listed, around 6% were seen once; the top ten hold less than 10%. The sequenced material came from whole blood. The source of these receptors is an adult who was a healthcare worker with PCR-confirmed SARS-CoV-2 infection or an uninfected control (not recorded which). The CDR3 runs from the conserved cysteine through the conserved F or W. D genes are given only for firm matches. Part of the rows lack a size; the others show once, few, many or a class for expanded clones.

d_gene,v_gene,abundance,j_gene,CDR3nt,CDR3aa
TRBD1,TRBV6-1,-,TRBJ2-5,TGTGCCAGCAGTGACCGGGACAGGGGCCAAGAGACCCAGTACTTC,CASSDRDRGQETQYF
TRBD2,TRBV25-1,-,TRBJ2-1,TGTGCCAGCAGTGTAGTAGCGGGGCCGGTAGGAGAGCAGTTCTTC,CASSVVAGPVGEQFF
-,TRBV11-1,many,TRBJ1-6,TGTGCCAGCGGCCGGGACTTTAGTTCACCCCTCCACTTT,CASGRDFSSPLHF
-,TRBV18,many,TRBJ1-5,TGTGCCAGCTCACCAGTAGCGCAAGGGGGTACTCAGCCCCAGCATTTT,CASSPVAQGGTQPQHF
TRBD1,TRBV20-1,many,TRBJ1-6,TGCAGTGCAAACAGGGGATCGGATTCACCCCTCCACTTT,CSANRGSDSPLHF
-,TRBV20-1,many,TRBJ2-3,TGCAGTGCTAGGAAGGGGGGGAAACTCACAGATACGCAGTATTTT,CSARKGGKLTDTQYF
-,TRBV3-1,many,TRBJ1-1,TGTGCCAGCAGCCAAGAGACACGAAAGAACACTGAAGCTTTCTTT,CASSQETRKNTEAFF
TRBD1,TRBV20-1,many,TRBJ2-2,TGCAGTGCTAGAGATCACGGACAGGGTGGATTCCCAAACACCGGGGAGCTGTTTTTT,CSARDHGQGGFPNTGELFF
-,TRBV9,many,TRBJ1-1,TGTGCCAGCAGCGTAAGAGGCGATGTGAACGCTGAAGCTTTCTTT,CASSVRGDVNAEAFF
-,TRBV18,few,TRBJ2-7,TGTGCCAGCTCACCTGAGGACCGAGCCCTCTACGAGCAGTACTTC,CASSPEDRALYEQYF
-,TRBV2,medium-sized,TRBJ2-1,TGTGCCAGCAGTCCTGGTCAGTTCTTC,CASSPGQFF
TRBD2,TRBV3-1,few,TRBJ2-3,TGTGCCAGCAGCCAACCGCCCAGGACTAGCGGGGGCACAGATACGCAGTATTTT,CASSQPPRTSGGTDTQYF
TRBD1,TRBV20-1,many,TRBJ1-1,TGCAGCACCAGACAGGGGGCGGCTAGCACTGAAGCTTTCTTT,CSTRQGAASTEAFF
TRBD1,TRBV4-3,few,TRBJ2-7,TGCGCCAGCAGCCAAGATAGGACGATCCCAGGAGACAGGGCCTACGAGCAGTACTTC,CASSQDRTIPGDRAYEQYF
-,TRBV6-1,few,TRBJ2-7,TGTGCCAGCAGACACAGGTCCGAGCAGTACTTC,CASRHRSEQYF
-,TRBV18,many,TRBJ1-4,TGTGCCAGCTCACCACAGGGGAGACCTAATGAAAAACTGTTTTTT,CASSPQGRPNEKLFF
-,TRBV5-1,many,TRBJ1-2,TGCGCCAGCAGCTTGGGGACAGCTAACTATGGCTACACCTTC,CASSLGTANYGYTF
-,TRBV4-3,many,TRBJ2-3,TGCGCCAGCAGCCAAGTGAGATTCACAGATACGCAGTATTTT,CASSQVRFTDTQYF
TRBD2,TRBV5-4,many,TRBJ2-7,TGTGCCAGCAGAAGAGCGGGGGCAAGTTTAGAGCAGTACTTC,CASRRAGASLEQYF
-,TRBV27,-,TRBJ2-1,TGTGCCAGCAGTTTAGGGACAAATGAGCAGTTCTTC,CASSLGTNEQFF
-,TRBV5-1,few,TRBJ2-7,TGCGCCAGCAAAAGTACCCGGGCACACTACGAGCAGTACTTC,CASKSTRAHYEQYF
-,TRBV13,many,TRBJ2-7,TGTGCCAGCAGCCCGACAGGCACCTACGAGCAGTACTTC,CASSPTGTYEQYF
TRBD1,TRBV29-1,many,TRBJ1-5,TGCAGCGTGGGACAGGAGCATCAGCCCCAGCATTTT,CSVGQEHQPQHF
-,TRBV6-5,few,TRBJ2-1,TGTGCCAGCAGTTACTCTAGACAGAGCTCCTACAATGAGCAGTTCTTC,CASSYSRQSSYNEQFF
-,TRBV15,many,TRBJ1-5,TGTGCCACCAGCAGTACAAGGGAAAGCAATCAGCCCCAGCATTTT,CATSSTRESNQPQHF
-,TRBV28,-,TRBJ2-7,TGTGCCAGCATCCTTGACGGAGCCTACGAGCAGTACTTC,CASILDGAYEQYF
-,TRBV18,many,TRBJ1-2,TGTGCCAGCTCACCGGGCGCTAACTATGGCTACACCTTC,CASSPGANYGYTF
TRBD1,TRBV6-2/TRBV6-3,many,TRBJ1-6,TGTGCCAGCACCGCAAGACAGGGGGCATTGTCACCCCTCCACTTT,CASTARQGALSPLHF
-,TRBV5-1,few,TRBJ2-7,TGCGCCAGCAGCATCAACCGGGACTCGGACCGCCGGGGCGCCTACGAGCAGTACTTC,CASSINRDSDRRGAYEQYF
-,TRBV9,-,TRBJ2-2,TGTGCCAGCAGCGTAACCAACACCGGGGAGCTGTTTTTT,CASSVTNTGELFF
-,TRBV18,many,TRBJ2-5,TGTGCCAGCTCACCTAGCACGGAGACCCAGTACTTC,CASSPSTETQYF
-,TRBV19,many,TRBJ1-5,TGTGCCAGTAACCGGGGTAGCCAGCCCCAGCATTTT,CASNRGSQPQHF
-,TRBV11-2,-,TRBJ2-7,TGTGCCAGCAGCTTAGTCGGGACCACCTACGAGCAGTACTTC,CASSLVGTTYEQYF
-,TRBV20-1,many,TRBJ1-2,TGCAGTGCCACCTCCCAATGGATCTATGGCTACACCTTC,CSATSQWIYGYTF
TRBD1,TRBV27,many,TRBJ2-5,TGTGCCAGCAGTTTAGGGACAGGGAAACGAGAGACCCAGTACTTC,CASSLGTGKRETQYF
-,TRBV7-3,-,TRBJ2-1,TGTGCCAGCAGCTTAGCAAGGGCGGGCTACAATGAGCAGTTCTTC,CASSLARAGYNEQFF
-,TRBV4-2,many,TRBJ1-4,TGTGCCAGCAGCCAATGGGATTCTAATGAAAAACTGTTTTTT,CASSQWDSNEKLFF
TRBD2,TRBV5-4,-,TRBJ2-5,TGTGCCAGCAGCACAAAACTAGCGGATAAAGAGACCCAGTACTTC,CASSTKLADKETQYF
-,TRBV7-9,many,TRBJ1-1,TGTGCCAGCAGCTTAGATGGAGGGGAGGCCACTGAAGCTTTCTTT,CASSLDGGEATEAFF
-,TRBV9,few,TRBJ1-6,TGTGCCAGCAGCGTAACAGCTAATTCACCCCTCCACTTT,CASSVTANSPLHF
-,TRBV7-9,many,TRBJ1-4,TGTGCCAGCAGCTCGGGGGTTTTATCAACTAATGAAAAACTGTTTTTT,CASSSGVLSTNEKLFF
-,TRBV10-3,many,TRBJ1-4,TGTGCCATCAGCTCGGGGGGTTATAATGAAAAACTGTTTTTT,CAISSGGYNEKLFF
TRBD1,TRBV11-2,many,TRBJ1-3,TGTGCCAGCAGCTCGGACAGGGTCTCTGGAAACACCATATATTTT,CASSSDRVSGNTIYF
TRBD1,TRBV12-3/TRBV12-4,many,TRBJ1-6,TGTGCCAGCAGAGACACAGGGGTGAATTCACCCCTCCACTTT,CASRDTGVNSPLHF
TRBD1,TRBV4-3,many,TRBJ2-1,TGCGCCAGCAGCCAAGACCTCCGGGACAGCCCCTCTCTTTACAATGAGCAGTTCTTC,CASSQDLRDSPSLYNEQFF
TRBD2,TRBV20-1,medium-sized,TRBJ2-1,TGCAGTGCTACGGGACTAGCTCTCGGTAATGAGCAGTTCTTC,CSATGLALGNEQFF
TRBD2,TRBV7-8,many,TRBJ2-1,TGTGCCAGCAGCTTACGTGGTAGCGGGGGCTCCTACAATGAGCAGTTCTTC,CASSLRGSGGSYNEQFF
TRBD1,TRBV27,many,TRBJ1-2,TGTGCCAGCAGGAAACATACAGGGGGGGATTATGGCTACACCTTC,CASRKHTGGDYGYTF
TRBD2,TRBV20-1,many,TRBJ2-5,TGCAGTGCAGCAATAGCGGGGGCGGAGACCCAGTACTTC,CSAAIAGAETQYF
-,TRBV29-1,few,TRBJ1-2,TGCAGCGTTGAACAGGGGTTATATGGCTACACCTTC,CSVEQGLYGYTF
-,TRBV20-1,many,TRBJ2-3,TGCAGTGCTAAAGGGGGGGGCGACACAGATACGCAGTATTTT,CSAKGGGDTDTQYF